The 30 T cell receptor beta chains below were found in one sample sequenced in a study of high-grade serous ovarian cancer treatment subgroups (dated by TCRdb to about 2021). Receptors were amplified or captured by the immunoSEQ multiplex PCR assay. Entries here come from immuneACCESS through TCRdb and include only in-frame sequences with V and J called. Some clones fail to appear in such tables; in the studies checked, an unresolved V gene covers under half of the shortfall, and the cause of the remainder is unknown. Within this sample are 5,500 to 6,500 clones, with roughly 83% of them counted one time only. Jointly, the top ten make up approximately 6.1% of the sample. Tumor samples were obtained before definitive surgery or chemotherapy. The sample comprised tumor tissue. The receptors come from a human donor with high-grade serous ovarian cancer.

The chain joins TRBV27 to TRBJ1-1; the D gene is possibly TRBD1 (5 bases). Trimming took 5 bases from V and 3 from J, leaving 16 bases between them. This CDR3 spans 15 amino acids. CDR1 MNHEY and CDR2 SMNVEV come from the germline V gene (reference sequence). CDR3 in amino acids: CASSPYRGGHTEAFF. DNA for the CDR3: TGTGCCAGCAGTCCATACCGGGGCGGACACACTGAAGCTTTCTTT.

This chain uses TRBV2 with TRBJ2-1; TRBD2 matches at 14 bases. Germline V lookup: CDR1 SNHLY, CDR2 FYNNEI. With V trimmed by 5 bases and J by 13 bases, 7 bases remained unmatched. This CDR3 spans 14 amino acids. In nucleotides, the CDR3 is TGTGCCAGCAGTTGGGGACTAGCGGGGGAACCCCAGTTCTTC. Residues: CASSWGLAGEPQFF. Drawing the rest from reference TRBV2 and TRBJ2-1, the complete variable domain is EPEVTQTPSHQVTQMGQEVILRCVPISNHLYFYWYRQILGQKVEFLVSFYNNEISEKSEIFDDQFSVERPDGSNFTLKIRSTKLEDSAMYFCASSWGLAGEPQFFGPGTRLTVL.

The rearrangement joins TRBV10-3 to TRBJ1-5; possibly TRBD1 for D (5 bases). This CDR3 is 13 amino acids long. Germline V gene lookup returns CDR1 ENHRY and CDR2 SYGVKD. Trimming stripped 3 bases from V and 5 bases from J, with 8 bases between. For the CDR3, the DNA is TGTGCCATCAGTGACAGGGTGCATCAGCCCCAGCATTTT. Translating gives CAISDRVHQPQHF.

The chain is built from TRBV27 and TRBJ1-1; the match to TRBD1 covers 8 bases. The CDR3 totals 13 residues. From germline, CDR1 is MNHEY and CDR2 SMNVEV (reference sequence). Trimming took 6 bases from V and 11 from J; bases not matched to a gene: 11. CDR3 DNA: TGTGCCAGCAGATTTAGCTCCGGGACAGGTGCTTTCTTT. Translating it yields CASRFSSGTGAFF.

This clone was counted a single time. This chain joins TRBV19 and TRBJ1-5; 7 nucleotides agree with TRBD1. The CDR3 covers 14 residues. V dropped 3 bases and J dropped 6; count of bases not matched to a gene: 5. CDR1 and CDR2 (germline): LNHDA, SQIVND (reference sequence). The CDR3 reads CASSINRGGQPQHF. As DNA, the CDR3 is TGTGCCAGTAGTATTAACAGGGGAGGTCAGCCCCAGCATTTT.

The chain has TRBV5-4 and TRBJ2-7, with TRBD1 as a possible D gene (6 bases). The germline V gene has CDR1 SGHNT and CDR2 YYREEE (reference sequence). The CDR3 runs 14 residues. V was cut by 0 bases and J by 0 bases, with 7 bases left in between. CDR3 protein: CASSLGTDSYEQYF. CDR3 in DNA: TGTGCCAGCAGCTTGGGGACAGACTCCTACGAGCAGTACTTC.

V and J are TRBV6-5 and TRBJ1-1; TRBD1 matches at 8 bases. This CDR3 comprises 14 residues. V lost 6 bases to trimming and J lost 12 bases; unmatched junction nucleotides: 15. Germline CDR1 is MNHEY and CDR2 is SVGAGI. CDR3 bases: TGTGCCAGCAGCCTCTCCGGGACAGGTGGATCGTCTTTCTTT. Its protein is CASSLSGTGGSSFF.

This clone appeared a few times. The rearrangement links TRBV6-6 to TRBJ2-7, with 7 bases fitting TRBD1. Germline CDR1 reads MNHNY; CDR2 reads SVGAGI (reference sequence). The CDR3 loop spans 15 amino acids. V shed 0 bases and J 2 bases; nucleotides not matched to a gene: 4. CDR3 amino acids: CASSYSRTGAYEQYF. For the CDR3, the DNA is TGTGCCAGCAGTTACTCGAGGACAGGAGCCTACGAGCAGTACTTC.

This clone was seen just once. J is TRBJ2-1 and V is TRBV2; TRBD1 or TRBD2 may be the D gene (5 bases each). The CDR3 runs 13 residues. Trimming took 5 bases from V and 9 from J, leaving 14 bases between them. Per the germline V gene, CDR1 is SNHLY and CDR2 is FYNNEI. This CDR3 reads CASSQGGDGEQFF. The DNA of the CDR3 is TGTGCCAGCAGTCAGGGTGGGGACGGTGAGCAGTTCTTC.

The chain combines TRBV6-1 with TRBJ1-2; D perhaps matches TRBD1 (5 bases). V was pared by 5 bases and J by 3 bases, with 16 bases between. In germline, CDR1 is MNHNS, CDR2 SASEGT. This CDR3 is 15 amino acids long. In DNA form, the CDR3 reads TGTGCCAGCAGTAGAGGGGACGGTGGGGACTATGGCTACACCTTC. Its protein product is CASSRGDGGDYGYTF.

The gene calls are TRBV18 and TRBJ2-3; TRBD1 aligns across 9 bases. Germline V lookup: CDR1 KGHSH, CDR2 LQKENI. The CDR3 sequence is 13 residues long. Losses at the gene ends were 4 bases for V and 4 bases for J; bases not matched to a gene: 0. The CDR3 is CASSRTGADTQYF. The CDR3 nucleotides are TGTGCCAGCTCACGGACAGGGGCAGATACGCAGTATTTT.

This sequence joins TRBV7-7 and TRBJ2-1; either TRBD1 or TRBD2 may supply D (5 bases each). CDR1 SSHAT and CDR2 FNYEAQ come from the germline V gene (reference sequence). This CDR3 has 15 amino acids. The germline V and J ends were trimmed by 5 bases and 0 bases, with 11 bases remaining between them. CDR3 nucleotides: TGTGCCAGCAGCACCGGGACGCCCTCCTACAATGAGCAGTTCTTC. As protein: CASSTGTPSYNEQFF.

CDR3 sequence: CAWSVTPGLAGGTDTQYF. The CDR3 DNA reads as TGTGCCTGGAGTGTCACCCCGGGACTAGCGGGGGGCACAGATACGCAGTATTTT. The J gene is TRBJ2-3, the V gene TRBV30, with TRBD2 matching 14 bases. The trim removed 0 bases at V and 1 base at J, leaving 6 bases unmatched. The germline CDR1 and CDR2 sequences are GTSNPN and SVGIG (reference sequence). There are 18 residues in the CDR3.

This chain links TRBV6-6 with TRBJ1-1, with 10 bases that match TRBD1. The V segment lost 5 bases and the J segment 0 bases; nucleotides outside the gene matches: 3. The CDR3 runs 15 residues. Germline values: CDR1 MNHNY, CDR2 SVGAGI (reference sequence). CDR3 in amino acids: CASSRDRGMNTEAFF. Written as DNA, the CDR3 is TGTGCCAGCAGTCGGGACAGGGGAATGAACACTGAAGCTTTCTTT.

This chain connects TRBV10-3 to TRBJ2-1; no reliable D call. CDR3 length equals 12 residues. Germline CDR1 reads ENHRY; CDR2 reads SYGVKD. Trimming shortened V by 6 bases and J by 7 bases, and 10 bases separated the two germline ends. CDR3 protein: CAISELENEQFF. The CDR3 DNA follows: TGTGCCATCAGCGAACTGGAGAATGAGCAGTTCTTC.

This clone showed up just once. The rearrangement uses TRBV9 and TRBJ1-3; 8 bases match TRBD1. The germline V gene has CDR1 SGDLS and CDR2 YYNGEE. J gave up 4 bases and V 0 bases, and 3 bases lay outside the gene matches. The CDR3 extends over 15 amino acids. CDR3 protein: CASSVAAGGGNTIYF. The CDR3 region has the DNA TGTGCCAGCAGCGTAGCGGCAGGGGGCGGAAACACCATATATTTT. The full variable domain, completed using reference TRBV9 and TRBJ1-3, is DSGVTQTPKHLITATGQRVTLRCSPRSGDLSVYWYQQSLDQGLQFLIQYYNGEERAKGNILERFSAQQFPDLHSELNLSSLELGDSALYFCASSVAAGGGNTIYFGEGSWLTVV.

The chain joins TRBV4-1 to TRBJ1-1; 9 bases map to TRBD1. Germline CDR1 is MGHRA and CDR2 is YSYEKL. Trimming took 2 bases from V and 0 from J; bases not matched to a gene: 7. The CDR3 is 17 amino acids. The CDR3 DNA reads TGCGCCAGCAGCCAAAAGACCGGACAGGGGATGAACACTGAAGCTTTCTTT. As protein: CASSQKTGQGMNTEAFF.

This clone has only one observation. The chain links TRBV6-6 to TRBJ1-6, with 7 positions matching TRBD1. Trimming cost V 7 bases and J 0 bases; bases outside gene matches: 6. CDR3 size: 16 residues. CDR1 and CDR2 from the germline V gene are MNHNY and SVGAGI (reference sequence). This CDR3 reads CASNNRGSSYNSPLHF. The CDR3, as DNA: TGTGCCAGCAATAACAGGGGTAGCTCCTATAATTCACCCCTCCACTTT.

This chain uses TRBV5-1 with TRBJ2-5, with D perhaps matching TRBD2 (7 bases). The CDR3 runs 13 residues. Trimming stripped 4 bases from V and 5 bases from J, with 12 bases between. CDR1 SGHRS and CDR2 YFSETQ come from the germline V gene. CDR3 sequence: CASSLGGRETQYF. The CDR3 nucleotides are TGCGCCAGCAGCCTCGGGGGGCGGGAGACCCAGTACTTC.

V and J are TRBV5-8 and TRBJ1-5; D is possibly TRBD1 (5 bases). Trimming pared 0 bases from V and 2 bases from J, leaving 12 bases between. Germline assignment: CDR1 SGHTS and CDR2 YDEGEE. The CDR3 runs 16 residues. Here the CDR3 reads CASSLVRGSGNQPQHF. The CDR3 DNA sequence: TGTGCCAGCAGCTTGGTTAGGGGATCAGGCAATCAGCCCCAGCATTTT.

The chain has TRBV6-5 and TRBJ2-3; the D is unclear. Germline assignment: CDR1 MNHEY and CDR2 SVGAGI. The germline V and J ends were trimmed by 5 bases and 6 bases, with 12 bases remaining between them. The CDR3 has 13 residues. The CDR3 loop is CASSRYSRDTQYF. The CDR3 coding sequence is TGTGCCAGCAGTCGTTATAGCAGGGATACGCAGTATTTT.

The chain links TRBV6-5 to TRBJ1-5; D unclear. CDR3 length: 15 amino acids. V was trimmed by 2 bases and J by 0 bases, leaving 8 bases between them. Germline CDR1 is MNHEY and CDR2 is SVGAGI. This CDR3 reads CASSYGLHSNQPQHF. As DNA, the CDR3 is TGTGCCAGCAGTTACGGGTTACATAGCAATCAGCCCCAGCATTTT.

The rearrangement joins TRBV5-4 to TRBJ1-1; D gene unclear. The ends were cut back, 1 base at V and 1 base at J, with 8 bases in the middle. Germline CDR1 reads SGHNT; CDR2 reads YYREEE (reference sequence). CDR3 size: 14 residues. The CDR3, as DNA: TGTGCCAGCAGCTTGTGGGGAGAGAACACTGAAGCTTTCTTT. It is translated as CASSLWGENTEAFF.

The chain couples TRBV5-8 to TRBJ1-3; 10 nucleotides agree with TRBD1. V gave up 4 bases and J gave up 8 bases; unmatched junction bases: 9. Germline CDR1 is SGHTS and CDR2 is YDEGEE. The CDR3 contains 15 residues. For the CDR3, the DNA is TGTGCCAGCAGCCCTTACCCGGGACAGGGGTACACCATATATTTT. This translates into CASSPYPGQGYTIYF.

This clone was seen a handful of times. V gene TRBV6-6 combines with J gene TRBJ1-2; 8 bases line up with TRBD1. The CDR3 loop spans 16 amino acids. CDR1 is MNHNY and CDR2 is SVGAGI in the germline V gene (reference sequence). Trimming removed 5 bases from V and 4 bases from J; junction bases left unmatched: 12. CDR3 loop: CASSPGQGQEFYGYTF. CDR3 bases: TGTGCCAGCAGTCCAGGACAGGGCCAAGAGTTCTATGGCTACACCTTC.

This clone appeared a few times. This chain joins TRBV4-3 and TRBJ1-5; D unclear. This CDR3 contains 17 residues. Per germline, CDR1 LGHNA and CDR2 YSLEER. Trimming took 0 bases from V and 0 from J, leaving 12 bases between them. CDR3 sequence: CASSQDPPLYSNQPQHF. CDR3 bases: TGCGCCAGCAGCCAAGATCCCCCTCTATATAGCAATCAGCCCCAGCATTTT.

This CDR3 reads CASSRTLAGSETQYF. The CDR3 region has the DNA TGTGCCAGCAGCCGGACACTAGCGGGGTCAGAGACCCAGTACTTC. V usage is TRBV4-2 and J usage is TRBJ2-5; 10 nucleotides line up with TRBD2. CDR1 is LGHNA and CDR2 is YNFKEQ in the germline V gene. V gave up 4 bases and J gave up 4 bases; unmatched junction bases: 6. The CDR3 consists of 15 residues.

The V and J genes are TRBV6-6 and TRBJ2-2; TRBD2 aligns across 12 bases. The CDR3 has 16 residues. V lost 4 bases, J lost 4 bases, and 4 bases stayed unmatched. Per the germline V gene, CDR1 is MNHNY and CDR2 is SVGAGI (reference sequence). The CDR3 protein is CASSSSGGVGTGELFF. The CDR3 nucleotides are TGTGCCAGCAGTTCTAGCGGGGGGGTGGGCACCGGGGAGCTGTTTTTT.

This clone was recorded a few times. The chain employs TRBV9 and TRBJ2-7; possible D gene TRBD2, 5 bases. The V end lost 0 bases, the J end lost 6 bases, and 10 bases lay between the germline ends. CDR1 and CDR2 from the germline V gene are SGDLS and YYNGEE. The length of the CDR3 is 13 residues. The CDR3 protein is CASSVATEGEQYF. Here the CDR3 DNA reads TGTGCCAGCAGCGTAGCCACTGAGGGCGAGCAGTACTTC.

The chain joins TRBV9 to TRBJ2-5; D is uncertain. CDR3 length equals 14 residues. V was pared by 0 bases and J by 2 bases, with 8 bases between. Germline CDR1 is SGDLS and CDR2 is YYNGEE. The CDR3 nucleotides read TGTGCCAGCAGCGTAGGTGTGGCACAAGAGACCCAGTACTTC. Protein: CASSVGVAQETQYF.